A single sample is the source of the 28 T cell receptor beta chains below, sequenced in a study of cytomegalovirus exposure and HLA in healthy donors. The PCR used 60 Vbeta and 13 Jbeta primers. Clones were sequenced by immunoSEQ multiplex PCR, and TCRdb holds only the in-frame ones, with some missing. Here the sample spans 83,000 or so clones, around 79% being singletons. The specimen sequenced was PBMCs. The receptor set was obtained from a woman between 40 and 55 years old in good health and CMV-seropositive.

There are a few counts of this clone. This sequence joins TRBV5-6 and TRBJ1-1, with D uncertain. The CDR3 loop spans 14 amino acids. The germline V and J ends were trimmed by 4 bases and 0 bases, with 10 bases remaining between them. Germline V lookup: CDR1 SGHDT, CDR2 YYEEEE. The DNA of the CDR3 is TGTGCCAGCAGCCGCCCCGGGGTGAACACTGAAGCTTTCTTT. This sequence encodes CASSRPGVNTEAFF.

This clone was seen only a few times. V is TRBV19 and J is TRBJ2-7; the match to TRBD1 covers 7 bases. The CDR3 has 14 amino acids. Trimming removed 10 bases from V and 0 bases from J; junction bases left unmatched: 9. Per germline, CDR1 LNHDA and CDR2 SQIVND (reference sequence). CDR3 sequence reads: CATRDRAISYEQYF. The CDR3 DNA follows: TGTGCCACCCGAGACAGGGCAATCTCCTACGAGCAGTACTTC. Variable domain in full (rest from reference TRBV19 and TRBJ2-7): DGGITQSPKYLFRKEGQNVTLSCEQNLNHDAMYWYRQDPGQGLRLIYYSQIVNDFQKGDIAEGYSVSREKKESFPLTVTSAQKNPTAFYLCATRDRAISYEQYFGPGTRLTVT.

This chain links TRBV6-1 with TRBJ2-5; perhaps TRBD2 as D (6 bases). V shed 5 bases and J shed 3 bases, with 13 bases lying between them. This CDR3 is 14 amino acids long. Germline CDR1 is MNHNS and CDR2 is SASEGT. Written as DNA, the CDR3 is TGTGCCAGCAGTCTCCGGGACTGGAAAGAGACCCAGTACTTC. Translating gives CASSLRDWKETQYF.

The chain couples TRBV5-1 to TRBJ1-2; 7 bases are a match to TRBD1. The CDR3 consists of 16 residues. V lost 1 base and J lost 8; bases outside the gene matches: 14. The germline V gene has CDR1 SGHRS and CDR2 YFSETQ. The CDR3 DNA reads as TGCGCCAGCAGCTTGAGTCCCACGACAGGGCAAGGCGGCTACACCTTC. It yields the protein CASSLSPTTGQGGYTF.

The V call is TRBV18, the J call TRBJ1-2; 7 bases are a match to TRBD1. V shed 2 bases, J shed 8 bases, and the junction held 14 bases outside the gene matches. This CDR3 region has 16 residues. Germline V lookup: CDR1 KGHSH, CDR2 LQKENI. This CDR3 reads CASSPNIDRVAGGYTF. Written as DNA, the CDR3 is TGTGCCAGCTCACCAAACATCGACAGGGTGGCGGGCGGCTACACCTTC.

The table lists this clone with a few counts. J is TRBJ2-5 and V is TRBV7-6, with D possibly TRBD2 on 6 matching bases. Germline V CDR1 and CDR2: SGHVS, FNYEAQ. Trimming stripped 5 bases from V and 4 bases from J, with 14 bases between. The CDR3 runs 14 residues. The CDR3 coding sequence is TGTGCCAGCAGCCCCTATGGTAGCGGAGAGACCCAGTACTTC. Its protein is CASSPYGSGETQYF.

The chain recombines TRBV27 with TRBJ2-7; 7 positions match TRBD2. V trimming: 4 bases; J trimming: 7 bases; junction bases outside the gene matches: 7. This CDR3 region has 13 residues. Germline CDR1 MNHEY, CDR2 SMNVEV (reference sequence). Written as DNA, the CDR3 is TGTGCCAGCAGTTCCACACCGGGGGGAGAGCAGTACTTC. Translated, it gives CASSSTPGGEQYF.

The gene calls are TRBV25-1 and TRBJ1-1, with 10 bases matching TRBD1. The CDR3 contains 14 residues. Germline assignment: CDR1 MGHDK and CDR2 SYGVNS. J was trimmed by 7 bases and V by 7 bases; bases with no gene match: 9. CDR3 sequence reads: CASTSGTGAVEAFF. The DNA for the CDR3 is TGTGCCAGCACCTCCGGGACAGGGGCGGTTGAAGCTTTCTTT.

The V gene is TRBV5-4, the J gene TRBJ1-5, with 7 bases fitting TRBD1. Trimming took 10 bases from V and 4 from J; bases not matched to a gene: 14. CDR3 length: 15 residues. CDR1 SGHNT and CDR2 YYREEE come from the germline V gene (reference sequence). The CDR3 loop reads CAGSSGGQSNQPQHF. Here the CDR3 DNA reads TGTGCCGGATCTAGCGGGGGACAGTCGAATCAGCCCCAGCATTTT.

The chain is built from TRBV27 and TRBJ2-5, with TRBD1 matching 9 bases. Germline-derived CDR1 and CDR2 are MNHEY and SMNVEV (reference sequence). The CDR3 is made up of 15 amino acids. V lost 4 bases, J lost 3 bases, and 6 bases stayed unmatched. The DNA of the CDR3 is TGTGCCAGCAGTTCACAGGGGGCCGGGAAAGAGACCCAGTACTTC. It specifies CASSSQGAGKETQYF.

This chain joins TRBV29-1 and TRBJ2-5; no reliable D call. This CDR3 region has 15 residues. Germline CDR1 reads SQVTM; CDR2 reads ANQGSEA. Trimming stripped 1 base from V and 4 bases from J, with 16 bases between. The CDR3 is CSVEGEVILGETQYF. DNA of the CDR3: TGCAGCGTTGAAGGAGAGGTTATTCTCGGAGAGACCCAGTACTTC.

The gene calls are TRBV7-2 and TRBJ1-5; 9 positions agree with TRBD1. V shed 2 bases and J 4 bases; nucleotides not matched to a gene: 9. The CDR3 spans 17 residues. In germline, CDR1 is SGHTA, CDR2 FQGNSA. The CDR3 sequence is CASSLKRTGADNQPQHF. CDR3 DNA: TGTGCCAGCAGCTTAAAGCGGACAGGGGCGGATAATCAGCCCCAGCATTTT.

This rearrangement joins TRBV5-1 to TRBJ2-2; 10 bases fit TRBD2. Germline assignment: CDR1 SGHRS and CDR2 YFSETQ. The V segment lost 4 bases and the J segment 4 bases; nucleotides outside the gene matches: 4. CDR3 length equals 15 residues. The CDR3 loop is CASSAGLAATGELFF. The CDR3 DNA sequence: TGCGCCAGCAGCGCCGGACTAGCGGCCACCGGGGAGCTGTTTTTT. The full variable domain, completed using reference TRBV5-1 and TRBJ2-2, is KAGVTQTPRYLIKTRGQQVTLSCSPISGHRSVSWYQQTPGQGLQFLFEYFSETQRNKGNFPGRFSGRQFSNSRSEMNVSTLELGDSALYLCASSAGLAATGELFFGEGSRLTVL.

This chain links TRBV28 with TRBJ2-1; 11 bases align to TRBD2. This CDR3 is built from 21 residues. CDR1 is MDHEN and CDR2 is SYDVKM in the germline V gene. The trim removed 6 bases at V and 0 bases at J, leaving 19 bases unmatched. DNA of the CDR3: TGTGCCAGCAGCCTCCCACCCCCTAGCGGGAGGCCCTATAGCTCCTACAATGAGCAGTTCTTC. This codes for CASSLPPPSGRPYSSYNEQFF.

V is TRBV7-2 and J is TRBJ2-7; D ambiguous. There are 12 residues in the CDR3. Between the trimmed V and J ends, which lost 3 bases and 2 bases, there was a span of 5 bases. Germline V lookup: CDR1 SGHTA, CDR2 FQGNSA. The CDR3 coding sequence is TGTGCCAGCAGCTTGTTTACCTACGAGCAGTACTTC. Protein product: CASSLFTYEQYF.

The V gene is TRBV7-9, the J gene TRBJ1-1; D is undetermined. Trimming pared 5 bases from V and 6 bases from J, leaving 7 bases between. The germline V gene encodes CDR1 SEHNR and CDR2 FQNEAQ (reference sequence). The CDR3 spans 11 residues. CDR3 sequence: CASSNVAEAFF. The DNA for the CDR3 is TGTGCCAGCAGCAATGTCGCTGAAGCTTTCTTT. Full variable domain (rest looked up from reference TRBV7-9 and TRBJ1-1): DTGVSQNPRHKITKRGQNVTFRCDPISEHNRLYWYRQTLGQGPEFLTYFQNEAQLEKSRLLSDRFSAERPKGSFSTLEIQRTEQGDSAMYLCASSNVAEAFFGQGTRLTVV.

The CDR3 DNA sequence: TGTGCCAGCATCCCTTTGATGGCGAGGAATGAAAAACTGTTTTTT. Amino acid sequence: CASIPLMARNEKLFF. This chain links TRBV28 with TRBJ1-4; D is undetermined. Germline CDR1 and CDR2: MDHEN and SYDVKM. Trimming stripped 7 bases from V and 5 bases from J, with 17 bases between. The CDR3 totals 15 residues.

This clone was seen just once. The V and J genes are TRBV28 and TRBJ2-3; the D gene is possibly TRBD2 (6 bases). From germline, CDR1 is MDHEN and CDR2 SYDVKM. There are 15 residues in the CDR3. V gave up 6 bases and J gave up 3 bases, with 16 bases separating them. CDR3 DNA sequence: TGTGCCAGCAGCACAAACCGGGACTTTACAGATACGCAGTATTTT. Translation: CASSTNRDFTDTQYF. The full variable domain, with the rest looked up from reference TRBV28 and TRBJ2-3, is DVKVTQSSRYLVKRTGEKVFLECVQDMDHENMFWYRQDPGLGLRLIYFSYDVKMKEKGDIPEGYSVSREKKERFSLILESASTNQTSMYLCASSTNRDFTDTQYFGPGTRLTVL.

This chain links TRBV28 with TRBJ1-2; 12 nucleotides agree with TRBD1. Germline values: CDR1 MDHEN, CDR2 SYDVKM. Unmatched junction bases numbered 9, after V lost 5 bases and J lost 5 bases. The CDR3 totals 16 residues. Here the CDR3 DNA reads TGTGCCAGCAGTCCGACCGGGACAGGGGGCGTTTATGGCTACACCTTC. Its protein is CASSPTGTGGVYGYTF.

The rearrangement uses TRBV7-2 and TRBJ2-2; D may be TRBD2 (6 bases). V dropped 1 base and J dropped 7 bases, with 10 bases sitting between them. This CDR3 comprises 14 residues. CDR1 is SGHTA and CDR2 is FQGNSA in the germline V gene. This CDR3 is CASSLGLGDGELFF. CDR3 DNA: TGTGCCAGCAGCTTAGGACTAGGCGACGGGGAGCTGTTTTTT.

The chain has TRBV6-1 and TRBJ1-2, with 7 bases fitting TRBD1. Unmatched junction bases numbered 6, after V lost 7 bases and J lost 4 bases. The length of the CDR3 is 13 residues. Germline values: CDR1 MNHNS, CDR2 SASEGT. The CDR3 DNA follows: TGTGCCAGCACCCTAGACAGGGCCTATGGCTACACCTTC. Protein product: CASTLDRAYGYTF.

This clone has more than one count but fewer than ten. This chain connects TRBV5-1 to TRBJ2-2; 8 bases match TRBD2. This CDR3 is 19 amino acids long. Germline V lookup: CDR1 SGHRS, CDR2 YFSETQ. Losses at the gene ends were 3 bases for V and 2 bases for J; bases not matched to a gene: 15. The DNA of the CDR3 is TGCGCCAGCAGCTCAGGGACTAGTTTTCTTGAAGGAAACACCGGGGAGCTGTTTTTT. Translating it yields CASSSGTSFLEGNTGELFF.

CDR3 bases: TGCGCCAGCAGCCAAGATACTCAACCGTTCTACGAGCAGTACTTC. It codes for CASSQDTQPFYEQYF. The chain links TRBV4-3 to TRBJ2-7; D unresolved. Trimming shortened V by 0 bases and J by 3 bases, and 12 bases separated the two germline ends. The CDR3 runs 15 residues. CDR1 and CDR2 from the germline V gene are LGHNA and YSLEER.

This clone was picked up one time. The gene calls are TRBV7-2 and TRBJ1-1; D unresolved. Deletions cut 0 bases from V and 1 base from J, with 9 bases between. CDR3 size: 15 residues. Germline V gives CDR1 SGHTA, CDR2 FQGNSA. This chain's CDR3 is CASSLAPGGNTEAFF. CDR3 nucleotide sequence: TGTGCCAGCAGCTTAGCTCCGGGAGGGAACACTGAAGCTTTCTTT.

The rearrangement joins TRBV5-6 to TRBJ1-1; D possibly corresponds to TRBD1 (5 bases). This CDR3 is 13 amino acids long. CDR1 and CDR2 from the germline V gene are SGHDT and YYEEEE. V was clipped by 2 bases and J by 5 bases, with 10 bases between them. The CDR3 spells CASSFGGRTEAFF. For the CDR3, the DNA is TGTGCCAGCAGCTTCGGGGGAAGAACTGAAGCTTTCTTT.

There are a few counts of this clone. The rearrangement links TRBV5-5 to TRBJ1-5; unclear D gene. Between the trimmed V and J ends, which lost 0 bases and 0 bases, there was a span of 4 bases. Germline CDR1 reads SGHKS; CDR2 reads YYEKEE (reference sequence). This CDR3 is built from 14 residues. The DNA of the CDR3 is TGTGCCAGCAGCTTGGGCAGTAGCAATCAGCCCCAGCATTTT. It translates to CASSLGSSNQPQHF.

This clone was observed a few times. The V gene is TRBV27, the J gene TRBJ1-6; 9 bases are a match to TRBD1. CDR3 length: 15 amino acids. Germline V lookup: CDR1 MNHEY, CDR2 SMNVEV (reference sequence). The J segment lost 7 bases and the V segment lost 2 bases, leaving 3 bases of the junction unmatched. The CDR3 region has the DNA TGTGCCAGCAGTTTAGGAGGACAGGGGAATTCACCCCTCCACTTT. Translated, it gives CASSLGGQGNSPLHF.

V gene TRBV27 combines with J gene TRBJ1-5, with D possibly matching TRBD1 (5 bases). Germline values: CDR1 MNHEY, CDR2 SMNVEV (reference sequence). Deletions cut 2 bases from V and 3 bases from J, with 14 bases between. The CDR3 is 16 amino acids. The DNA for the CDR3 is TGTGCCAGCAGTTTAAAGGGGCGGTGGGTCAATCAGCCCCAGCATTTT. Amino acids: CASSLKGRWVNQPQHF.